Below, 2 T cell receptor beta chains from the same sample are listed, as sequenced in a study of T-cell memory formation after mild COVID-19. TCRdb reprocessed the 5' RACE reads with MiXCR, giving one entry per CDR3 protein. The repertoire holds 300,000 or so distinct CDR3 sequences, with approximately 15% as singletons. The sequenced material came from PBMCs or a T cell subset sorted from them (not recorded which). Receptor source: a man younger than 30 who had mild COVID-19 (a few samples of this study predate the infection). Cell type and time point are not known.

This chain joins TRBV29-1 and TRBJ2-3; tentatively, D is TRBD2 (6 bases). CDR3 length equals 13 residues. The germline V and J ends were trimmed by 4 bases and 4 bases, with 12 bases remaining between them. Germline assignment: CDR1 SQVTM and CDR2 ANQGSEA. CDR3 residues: CSVVGWEADTQYF. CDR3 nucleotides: TGCAGCGTTGTGGGCTGGGAGGCAGATACGCAGTATTTT.

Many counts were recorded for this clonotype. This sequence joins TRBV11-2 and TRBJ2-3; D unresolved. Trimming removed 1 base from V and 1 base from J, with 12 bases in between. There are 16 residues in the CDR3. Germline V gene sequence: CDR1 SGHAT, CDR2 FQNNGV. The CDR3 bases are TGTGCCAGCAGCTTAGGATCTCTCCGGGGCACAGATACGCAGTATTTT. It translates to CASSLGSLRGTDTQYF.